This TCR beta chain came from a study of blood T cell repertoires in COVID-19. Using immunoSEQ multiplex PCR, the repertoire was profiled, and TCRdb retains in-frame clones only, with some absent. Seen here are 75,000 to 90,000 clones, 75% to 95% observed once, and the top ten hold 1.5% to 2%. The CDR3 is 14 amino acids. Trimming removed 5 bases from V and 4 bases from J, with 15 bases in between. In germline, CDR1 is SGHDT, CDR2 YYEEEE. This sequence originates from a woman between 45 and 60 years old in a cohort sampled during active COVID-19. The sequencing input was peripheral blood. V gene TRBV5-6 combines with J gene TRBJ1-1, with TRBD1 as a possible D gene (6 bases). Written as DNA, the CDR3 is TGTGCCAGCAGTACGGGACAAACGGGCACTGAAGCTTTCTTT. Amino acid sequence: CASSTGQTGTEAFF. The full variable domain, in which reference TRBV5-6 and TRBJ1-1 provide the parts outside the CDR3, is DAGVTQSPTHLIKTRGQQVTLRCSPKSGHDTVSWYQQALGQGPQFIFQYYEEEERQRGNFPDRFSGHQFPNYSSELNVNALLLGDSALYLCASSTGQTGTEAFFGQGTRLTVV.